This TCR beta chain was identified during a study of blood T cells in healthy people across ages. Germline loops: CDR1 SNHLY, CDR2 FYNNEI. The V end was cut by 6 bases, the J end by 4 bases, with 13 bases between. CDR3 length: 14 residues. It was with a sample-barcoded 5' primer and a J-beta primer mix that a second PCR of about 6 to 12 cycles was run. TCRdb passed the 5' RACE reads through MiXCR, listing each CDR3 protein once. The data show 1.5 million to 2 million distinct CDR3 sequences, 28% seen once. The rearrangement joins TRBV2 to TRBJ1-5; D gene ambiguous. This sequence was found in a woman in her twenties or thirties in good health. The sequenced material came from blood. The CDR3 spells CASRPLTLNQPQHF. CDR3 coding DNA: TGTGCCAGCAGACCCCTCACCCTTAATCAGCCCCAGCATTTT.